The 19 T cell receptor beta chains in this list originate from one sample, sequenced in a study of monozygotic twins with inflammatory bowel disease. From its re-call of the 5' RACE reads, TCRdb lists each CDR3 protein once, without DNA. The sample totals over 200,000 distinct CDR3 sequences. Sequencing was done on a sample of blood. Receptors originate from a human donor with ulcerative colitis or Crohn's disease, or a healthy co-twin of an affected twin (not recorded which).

This CDR3 is CSARGGGDSYEQYF. J is TRBJ2-7 and V is TRBV20-1; as DNA is missing, the TRBD2 call by TCRdb cannot be tested. CDR1 is DFQATT and CDR2 is SNEGSKA in the germline V gene (reference sequence). The CDR3 covers 14 residues.

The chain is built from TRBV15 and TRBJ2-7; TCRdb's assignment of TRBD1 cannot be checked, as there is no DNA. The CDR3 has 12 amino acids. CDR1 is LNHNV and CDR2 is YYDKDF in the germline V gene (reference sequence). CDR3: CATAPRGGEQYF.

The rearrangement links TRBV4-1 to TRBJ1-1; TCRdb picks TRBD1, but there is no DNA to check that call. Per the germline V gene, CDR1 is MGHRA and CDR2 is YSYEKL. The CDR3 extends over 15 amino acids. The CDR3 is CASSQSDRFRTEAFF.

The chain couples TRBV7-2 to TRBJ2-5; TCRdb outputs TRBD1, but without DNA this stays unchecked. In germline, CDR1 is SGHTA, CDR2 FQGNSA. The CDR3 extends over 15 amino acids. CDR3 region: CASSLPGGPQETQYF.

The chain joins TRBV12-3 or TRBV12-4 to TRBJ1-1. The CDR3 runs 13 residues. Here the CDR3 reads CASGGITNTEAFF.

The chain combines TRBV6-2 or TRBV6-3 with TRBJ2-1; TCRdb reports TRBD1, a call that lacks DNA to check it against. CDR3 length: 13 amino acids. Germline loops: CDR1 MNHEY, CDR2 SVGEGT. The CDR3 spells CATQGTGFHEQFF.

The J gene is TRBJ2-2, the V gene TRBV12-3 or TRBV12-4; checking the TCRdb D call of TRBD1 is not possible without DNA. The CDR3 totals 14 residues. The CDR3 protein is CASSSMTGSGELFF.

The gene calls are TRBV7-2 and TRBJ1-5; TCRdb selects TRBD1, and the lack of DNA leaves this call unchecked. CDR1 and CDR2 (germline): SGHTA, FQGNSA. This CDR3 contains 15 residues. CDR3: CASSTVGERGQPQHF.

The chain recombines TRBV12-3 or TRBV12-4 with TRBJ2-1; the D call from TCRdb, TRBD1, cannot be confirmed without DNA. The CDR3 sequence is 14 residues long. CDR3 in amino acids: CASSYGGLYNEQFF.

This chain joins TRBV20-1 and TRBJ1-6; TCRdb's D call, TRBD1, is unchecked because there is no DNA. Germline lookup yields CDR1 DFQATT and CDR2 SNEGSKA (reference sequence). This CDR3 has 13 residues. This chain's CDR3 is CSASGQPNSPLHF.

This chain's CDR3 is CASSLYQSPSRAFF. The genes are TRBV5-6 and TRBJ1-1. Germline lookup yields CDR1 SGHDT and CDR2 YYEEEE. The CDR3 has 14 amino acids.

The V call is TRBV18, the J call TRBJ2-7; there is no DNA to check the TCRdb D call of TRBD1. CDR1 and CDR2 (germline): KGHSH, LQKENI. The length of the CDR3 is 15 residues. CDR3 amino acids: CASSLSPGTGYEQYF.

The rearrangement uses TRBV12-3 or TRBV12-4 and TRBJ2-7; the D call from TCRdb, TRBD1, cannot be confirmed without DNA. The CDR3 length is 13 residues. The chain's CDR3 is CASSQHRGFEQYF.

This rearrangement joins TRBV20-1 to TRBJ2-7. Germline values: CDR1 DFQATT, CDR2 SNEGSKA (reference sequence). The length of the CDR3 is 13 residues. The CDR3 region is CSAIRSFKDEQYF.

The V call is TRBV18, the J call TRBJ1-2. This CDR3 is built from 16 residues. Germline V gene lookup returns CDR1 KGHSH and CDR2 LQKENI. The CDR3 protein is CASSPPSLETNYGYTF.

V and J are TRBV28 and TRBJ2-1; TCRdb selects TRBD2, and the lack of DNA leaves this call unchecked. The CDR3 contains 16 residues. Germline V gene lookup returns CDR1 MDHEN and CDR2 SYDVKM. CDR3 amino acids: CASSSSGGAAYNEQFF.

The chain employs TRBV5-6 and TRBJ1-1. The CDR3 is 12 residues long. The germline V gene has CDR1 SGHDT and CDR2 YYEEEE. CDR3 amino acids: CASSLGVGEAFF.

The CDR3 reads CASGWTGGDTEAFF. This chain uses TRBV28 with TRBJ1-1; TCRdb's D call, TRBD1, is unchecked because there is no DNA. The germline gives CDR1 MDHEN, CDR2 SYDVKM. The CDR3 is 14 amino acids.

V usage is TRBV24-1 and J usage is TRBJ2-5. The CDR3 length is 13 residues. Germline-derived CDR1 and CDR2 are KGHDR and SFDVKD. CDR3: CATSDWGGETQYF.